The subject of this entry is one T cell receptor (beta chain). Its cognate antigen is unknown. Assay: immunoSEQ multiplex PCR; the TCRdb copy retains only in-frame clones and omits some. The data show 2 million to 3 million clones, 80% to 95% seen once. Germline-derived CDR1 and CDR2 are SGHDN and FVKESK. The CDR3 has 16 amino acids. J was trimmed by 7 bases and V by 4 bases; bases with no gene match: 13. Each of the donors was a healthy adult who was HIV-negative and had not had a recent acute infection or vaccination. CD4+ cells were split into CD45RA+ naive and CD45RA-negative memory subsets. These data originate in a study of shared clonotypes between healthy human individuals. Study results and limitations: With a few donors compared, around 5% of naive CD4 clonotypes were shared.

The sequenced material came from naive CD4+ T cells from PBMCs. Subset specified: CD45RA+ positively selected. The sequence was obtained from a man aged 18 to 35 in good health. Some clones in this sample may be carry-over from other donors' samples. The chain joins TRBV14 to TRBJ2-1; 7 bases line up with TRBD2. The CDR3 loop reads CASSRRGRDYGNEQFF. The CDR3 region has the DNA TGTGCCAGCAGCCGCCGTGGGCGGGACTACGGGAATGAGCAGTTCTTC.